A single sample gave rise to the 19 T cell receptor beta chains below, sequenced in a study of response to subunit inactivated influenza vaccine. Each CDR3 protein gets one entry after TCRdb re-called the RT-PCR reads with MiXCR. The sample has about 540,000 distinct CDR3 sequences, 20% to 25% seen once. The same sample was also studied in work on T cells expressing NK-cell markers. Per that study: For TCR beta, cDNA was produced by 5'RACE template switching with UMIs.

The material sequenced was CD4+ T cells sorted from PBMCs, taken less than 13 days after vaccination. These TCRs come from a man over 45 who received an inactivated influenza vaccine.

The chain uses TRBV20-1 and TRBJ1-5; D is possibly TRBD1 (5 bases). With 4 bases removed from V and 6 bases from J, the gap between germline ends came to 10 bases. Germline loops: CDR1 DFQATT, CDR2 SNEGSKA (reference sequence). This CDR3 contains 12 residues. The CDR3 sequence is CSAMAGSQPQHF. CDR3 nucleotides: TGCAGTGCTATGGCAGGGTCTCAGCCCCAGCATTTT.

This clonotype has just a few counts. The rearrangement uses TRBV27 and TRBJ2-7; unclear D gene. This CDR3 has 14 amino acids. V lost 2 bases and J 4 bases, leaving 12 bases between the germline ends. Looked up from germline, CDR1 is MNHEY and CDR2 is SMNVEV (reference sequence). The CDR3 is CASSLQARVYEQYF. DNA for the CDR3: TGTGCCAGCAGTTTACAGGCCAGAGTATACGAGCAGTACTTC.

The chain links TRBV29-1 to TRBJ2-3; TRBD2 matches at 11 bases. With 6 bases clipped from V and 5 bases from J, the junction kept 7 bases outside the gene matches. Germline CDR1 is SQVTM and CDR2 is ANQGSEA. The CDR3 runs 14 residues. CDR3 coding DNA: TGCAGCGTCGGAATGCTAGCGGGAGGAGATACGCAGTATTTT. Its protein is CSVGMLAGGDTQYF.

The rearrangement links TRBV7-9 to TRBJ2-7; a weak D match, TRBD1 (5 bases). The ends were cut back, 2 bases at V and 0 bases at J, with 8 bases in the middle. The length of the CDR3 is 14 residues. Germline assignment: CDR1 SEHNR and CDR2 FQNEAQ (reference sequence). This CDR3 is CASSLLGVSYEQYF. DNA of the CDR3: TGTGCCAGCAGCTTATTAGGGGTCTCCTACGAGCAGTACTTC.

This clonotype was seen more than once but under ten times. The rearrangement joins TRBV7-6 to TRBJ2-5, with a possible D match to TRBD1 (6 bases). Looked up from germline, CDR1 is SGHVS and CDR2 is FNYEAQ. V shed 3 bases and J shed 1 base, with 9 bases lying between them. The CDR3 runs to 14 residues. CDR3 sequence (DNA): TGTGCCAGCAGCTTCGACAGGATCCAAGAGACCCAGTACTTC. It yields the protein CASSFDRIQETQYF.

This clonotype was observed a few times. The chain is built from TRBV7-8 and TRBJ1-1; maybe TRBD1 (6 bases). CDR1 is SGHVS and CDR2 is FQNEAQ in the germline V gene. The CDR3 is made up of 14 amino acids. Trimming left V 7 bases short and J 2 bases short, with 14 bases between. As DNA, the CDR3 is TGTGCCAGCAAGACGGACAGAACAAACACTGAAGCTTTCTTT. Residues: CASKTDRTNTEAFF.

This clonotype was seen more than once but under ten times. The chain joins TRBV4-3 to TRBJ1-1; D not resolved. The CDR3 sequence is 13 residues long. Per germline, CDR1 LGHNA and CDR2 YSLEER. Deletions cut 4 bases from V and 7 bases from J, with 13 bases between. CDR3 nucleotides: TGCGCCAGCAGCCGGGAGCGAGGGCTTGAAGCTTTCTTT. This encodes CASSRERGLEAFF.

This clonotype was picked up a small number of times. V usage is TRBV20-1 and J usage is TRBJ1-4; no firm D call. In germline, CDR1 is DFQATT, CDR2 SNEGSKA (reference sequence). The CDR3 has 15 amino acids. With 0 bases removed from V and 4 bases from J, the gap between germline ends came to 12 bases. CDR3 residues: CSARDMEQRNEKLFF. DNA of the CDR3: TGCAGTGCTAGAGATATGGAACAGCGTAATGAAAAACTGTTTTTT.

A few counts support this clonotype. V and J are TRBV3-1 and TRBJ2-3, with TRBD2 matching over 13 bases. This CDR3 is 16 amino acids long. Germline lookup yields CDR1 LGHDT and CDR2 YNNKEL (reference sequence). The junction had 10 bases not matched to a gene; V was cut back by 4 bases and J by 9 bases. DNA for the CDR3: TGTGCCAGCAGCCTCGGACTAGCGGGGGCTCCGGGGACGCAGTATTTT. Protein sequence: CASSLGLAGAPGTQYF.

This chain uses TRBV7-9 with TRBJ1-4; 7 bases line up with TRBD1. Germline trimming cut 2 bases from V and 7 bases from J; bases unmatched to any gene: 4. From germline, CDR1 is SEHNR and CDR2 FQNEAQ (reference sequence). The CDR3 runs to 14 residues. The CDR3 sequence is CASSLTGASEKLFF. In DNA, the CDR3 is TGTGCCAGCAGCTTAACAGGGGCCAGTGAAAAACTGTTTTTT.

This clonotype was seen at least ten times. The J gene is TRBJ2-3, the V gene TRBV6-5; no reliable D call. This CDR3 is 14 amino acids long. V was pared by 2 bases and J by 1 base, with 7 bases between. Germline V CDR1 and CDR2: MNHEY, SVGAGI. CDR3 nucleotides: TGTGCCAGCAGTTACGGTCAGGGCACAGATACGCAGTATTTT. It encodes CASSYGQGTDTQYF.

This chain's CDR3 is CASSDRDRGDYEQYF. The CDR3 DNA follows: TGTGCCAGCAGTGACCGGGACAGGGGGGACTACGAGCAGTACTTC. The J gene is TRBJ2-7, the V gene TRBV28; 11 bases fit TRBD1. This CDR3 region has 15 residues. Germline V CDR1 and CDR2: MDHEN, SYDVKM. With V trimmed by 5 bases and J by 3 bases, 6 bases remained unmatched.

This clonotype was counted once. This chain joins TRBV3-1 and TRBJ2-7, with TRBD2 identical over 13 bases. With 5 bases clipped from V and 3 bases from J, the junction kept 7 bases outside the gene matches. Germline V gene lookup returns CDR1 LGHDT and CDR2 YNNKEL (reference sequence). The length of the CDR3 is 16 residues. DNA for the CDR3: TGTGCCAGCAGCTCTGAGAGGACTAGCGGGAGCTACGAGCAGTACTTC. It translates to CASSSERTSGSYEQYF.

The sample holds a few counts of this clonotype. The chain joins TRBV20-1 to TRBJ2-3; D call uncertain. V gave up 5 bases and J gave up 3 bases, with 9 bases separating them. Germline loops: CDR1 DFQATT, CDR2 SNEGSKA (reference sequence). The CDR3 sequence is 12 residues long. DNA for the CDR3: TGCAGTGCTCCGGACGTGACAGATACGCAGTATTTT. The encoded protein is CSAPDVTDTQYF.

The V gene is TRBV14, the J gene TRBJ2-1; maybe TRBD2 (6 bases). Germline V gives CDR1 SGHDN, CDR2 FVKESK. The V end was cut by 0 bases, the J end by 7 bases, with 13 bases between. The CDR3 extends over 15 amino acids. CDR3 amino acids: CASSQDLARMNEQFF. For the CDR3, the DNA is TGTGCCAGCAGCCAAGATCTAGCGAGGATGAATGAGCAGTTCTTC.

This sequence joins TRBV12-3 or TRBV12-4 and TRBJ1-2, with TRBD1 matching 7 bases. The V gene end was trimmed by 3 bases and the J gene end by 8 bases; junction bases not matched to a gene: 6. CDR3 length: 13 amino acids. Here the CDR3 reads CASSLTGTGGYTF. CDR3 DNA: TGTGCCAGCAGTTTGACAGGGACTGGGGGCTACACCTTC.

V gene TRBV5-5 combines with J gene TRBJ2-5; 9 nucleotides match TRBD2. Trimming removed 1 base from V and 5 bases from J; junction bases left unmatched: 0. Germline CDR1 reads SGHKS; CDR2 reads YYEKEE (reference sequence). The CDR3 spans 13 residues. The CDR3: CASSLLAGETQYF. Here the CDR3 DNA reads TGTGCCAGCAGCTTGCTAGCGGGGGAGACCCAGTACTTC.

This chain joins TRBV11-2 and TRBJ2-7, with 9 bases matching TRBD2. The CDR3 runs 15 residues. V lost 4 bases, J lost 1 base, and 5 bases stayed unmatched. Germline CDR1 reads SGHAT; CDR2 reads FQNNGV. In DNA form, the CDR3 reads TGTGCCAGCAGCTCTCTAGCGGGACCTTCCTACGAGCAGTACTTC. This translates into CASSSLAGPSYEQYF.

This sequence joins TRBV6-1 and TRBJ1-5; a weak D match, TRBD1 (5 bases). Germline lookup yields CDR1 MNHNS and CDR2 SASEGT. The ends were cut back, 4 bases at V and 2 bases at J, with 15 bases in the middle. CDR3 length: 16 residues. The CDR3 coding sequence is TGTGCCAGCAGTGGAGGTGGGGGGTCGGGCAATCAGCCCCAGCATTTT. Encoded protein: CASSGGGGSGNQPQHF.